These 22 T cell receptor beta chains were all obtained from the same sample, sequenced in a study of blood T cells in healthy people across ages. A second PCR, run for about 7 to 11 cycles, used a sample-barcoded 5' primer plus a J-beta primer mix. TCRdb re-analysed the 5' RACE reads in MiXCR, keeping a single row per CDR3 protein. This sample yields under 850,000 distinct CDR3 sequences, of which around 36% are seen a single time; 10% to 15% belongs to the top ten. The material sequenced was blood. All receptors come from a young man in good health.

This clonotype was seen only a few times. The chain joins TRBV12-3 or TRBV12-4 to TRBJ1-4; D is perhaps TRBD1 (5 bases). Between the trimmed V and J ends, which lost 1 base and 11 bases, there was a span of 8 bases. CDR3 length: 12 amino acids. The CDR3 DNA reads TGTGCCAGCAGTTTAGGGACAACTAAACTGTTTTTT. This codes for CASSLGTTKLFF.

Regarding this clonotype: A clone one base away is much larger, so this may be a read error. The chain links TRBV6-2 or TRBV6-3 to TRBJ2-1; TRBD2 matches 13 bases. J was trimmed by 3 bases and V by 0 bases; bases with no gene match: 2. There are 17 residues in the CDR3. Germline V lookup: CDR1 MNHEY, CDR2 SVGEGT. The CDR3 reads CASSYSGLAGVYNEQFF. The CDR3 nucleotides are TGTGCCAGCAGTTACTCCGGACTAGCGGGGGTCTACAATGAGCAGTTCTTC.

J is TRBJ1-1 and V is TRBV6-2 or TRBV6-3; 7 bases match TRBD1. CDR1 and CDR2 from the germline V gene are MNHEY and SVGEGT. There are 14 residues in the CDR3. The V segment lost 0 bases and the J segment 6 bases; nucleotides outside the gene matches: 4. In DNA form, the CDR3 reads TGTGCCAGCAGTTACTCGAGACAGGGCGCTGAAGCTTTCTTT. Translation: CASSYSRQGAEAFF.

The V and J genes are TRBV7-3 and TRBJ2-4, with D possibly matching TRBD2 (6 bases). The CDR3 is made up of 17 amino acids. V shed 4 bases and J shed 2 bases, with 18 bases lying between them. In germline, CDR1 is SGHTA, CDR2 FQGTGA. In DNA form, the CDR3 reads TGTGCCAGCAGCTCCACAGCAGGGAGGCTTACCAAAAACATTCAGTACTTC. Translation: CASSSTAGRLTKNIQYF.

The chain links TRBV6-5 to TRBJ1-1; D remains unclear. The V gene's germline CDR1 is MNHEY and CDR2 SVGAGI. CDR3 length equals 16 residues. The ends were cut back, 0 bases at V and 0 bases at J, with 11 bases in the middle. The CDR3 region has the DNA TGTGCCAGCAGTTACTCATCGGCCGGCTTGAACACTGAAGCTTTCTTT. Encoded protein: CASSYSSAGLNTEAFF.

This chain connects TRBV9 to TRBJ2-7; D tentatively fits TRBD1 or TRBD2 (5 bases each). Trimming took off 2 bases at V and 6 bases at J, with 21 bases between the two ends. There are 16 residues in the CDR3. In germline, CDR1 is SGDLS, CDR2 YYNGEE. CDR3 sequence reads: CASSVLGTKTTGEQYF. CDR3 nucleotides: TGTGCCAGCAGCGTTCTGGGGACGAAGACGACTGGCGAGCAGTACTTC.

This sequence joins TRBV3-1 and TRBJ2-1; TRBD2 aligns across 7 bases. V shed 6 bases and J 5 bases; nucleotides not matched to a gene: 7. Germline V CDR1 and CDR2: LGHDT, YNNKEL (reference sequence). The length of the CDR3 is 14 residues. CDR3 coding DNA: TGTGCCAGCAGTCGGAGCGGGGCCAACAATGAGCAGTTCTTC. This encodes CASSRSGANNEQFF.

The chain has TRBV7-3 and TRBJ1-1; tentatively, D is TRBD1 (5 bases). The germline V and J ends were trimmed by 3 bases and 3 bases, with 11 bases remaining between them. Germline CDR1 and CDR2: SGHTA and FQGTGA. The CDR3 has 14 amino acids. The CDR3 coding sequence is TGTGCCAGCAGCTTCCAGGGAGAGGACACTGAAGCTTTCTTT. Protein sequence: CASSFQGEDTEAFF.

The chain is built from TRBV18 and TRBJ2-3, with TRBD2 matching over 12 bases. From germline, CDR1 is KGHSH and CDR2 LQKENI. The CDR3 extends over 16 amino acids. V gave up 6 bases and J gave up 1 base; unmatched junction bases: 5. The CDR3 loop is CASSGTSGGRTDTQYF. CDR3 in DNA: TGTGCCAGCTCCGGAACTAGCGGGGGGCGCACAGATACGCAGTATTTT.

Ten or more counts support this clonotype. The chain combines TRBV29-1 with TRBJ2-1; the D gene is possibly TRBD1 (7 bases). Germline lookup yields CDR1 SQVTM and CDR2 ANQGSEA. V gave up 4 bases and J gave up 9 bases, with 16 bases separating them. This CDR3 is built from 13 residues. The CDR3 DNA follows: TGCAGCGTTGTGTCTGCAGGGGGGAGTGAGCAGTTCTTC. As protein: CSVVSAGGSEQFF.

In its sample, this clonotype ranks as medium-sized. This may be a read error: a much more frequent sequence differs by one nucleotide. The chain couples TRBV5-1 to TRBJ2-1; D call uncertain. The germline V and J ends were trimmed by 3 bases and 4 bases, with 8 bases remaining between them. Germline CDR1 and CDR2: SGHRS and YFSETQ. CDR3 size: 13 residues. CDR3 amino acids: CASSWWGYNEQFF. The CDR3, as DNA: TGCGCCAGCAGCTGGTGGGGTTACAATGAGCAGTTCTTC.

This CDR3 is CSTRGLSPLKETQYF. The CDR3 DNA follows: TGCAGCACCCGAGGGCTCTCACCTCTAAAGGAGACCCAGTACTTC. This rearrangement joins TRBV29-1 to TRBJ2-5, with D tentatively TRBD2 (5 bases). The germline V gene has CDR1 SQVTM and CDR2 ANQGSEA. CDR3 length equals 15 residues. Trimming left V 8 bases short and J 5 bases short, with 24 bases between.

The rearrangement links TRBV3-1 to TRBJ1-4; no definite D call. The V end lost 4 bases, the J end lost 2 bases, and 14 bases lay between the germline ends. The V gene's germline CDR1 is LGHDT and CDR2 YNNKEL (reference sequence). This CDR3 comprises 16 residues. This CDR3 reads CASSPISGTTNEKLFF. CDR3 bases: TGTGCCAGCAGCCCGATCTCCGGAACTACTAATGAAAAACTGTTTTTT.

This clonotype appeared many times. The chain joins TRBV20-1 to TRBJ2-7, with a tentative D call TRBD1 (5 bases). The CDR3 loop spans 12 amino acids. Germline V CDR1 and CDR2: DFQATT, SNEGSKA (reference sequence). V was pared by 3 bases and J by 6 bases, with 12 bases between. CDR3 nucleotides: TGCAGTGCTAGGGACACCCTACGCGAGCAGTACTTC. Encoded protein: CSARDTLREQYF.

In its sample, this clonotype was seen a few times. V usage is TRBV20-1 and J usage is TRBJ2-2; weak D call: TRBD2 (5 bases). Trimming shortened V by 3 bases and J by 3 bases, and 11 bases separated the two germline ends. The CDR3 covers 14 residues. In germline, CDR1 is DFQATT, CDR2 SNEGSKA (reference sequence). CDR3 region: CSASEGRDTGELFF. DNA of the CDR3: TGCAGTGCTAGCGAGGGAAGGGACACCGGGGAGCTGTTTTTT.

This clonotype was recorded at least ten times. The junction differs from germline at one of its ends, possibly a read error. This chain connects TRBV7-7 to TRBJ2-1; D may match TRBD1 or TRBD2 (5 bases each). Looked up from germline, CDR1 is SSHAT and CDR2 is FNYEAQ (reference sequence). This CDR3 region has 13 residues. Written as DNA, the CDR3 is TGTGCTAGCAGCAAGGGACCCGACAATGAGCAGTTCTTC. Translated, it gives CASSKGPDNEQFF.

The chain combines TRBV4-1 with TRBJ2-5, with 8 bases fitting TRBD2. The CDR3 has 15 residues. Germline V gene lookup returns CDR1 MGHRA and CDR2 YSYEKL. V lost 4 bases to trimming and J lost 0 bases; unmatched junction nucleotides: 4. CDR3 DNA: TGCGCCAGCAGCCGTAGCGGGGCGTACCAAGAGACCCAGTACTTC. Amino acids: CASSRSGAYQETQYF.

CDR3 DNA: TGTGCCACCCCACTAACAGATACGCAGTATTTT. This sequence encodes CATPLTDTQYF. This chain connects TRBV2 to TRBJ2-3; D ambiguous. CDR3 size: 11 residues. Trimming removed 10 bases from V and 3 bases from J, with 8 bases in between. Germline V gene sequence: CDR1 SNHLY, CDR2 FYNNEI.

As concerns this clonotype: An end of the junction does not agree with germline; a read error may underlie this. The chain joins TRBV5-1 to TRBJ2-2, with 8 nucleotides matching TRBD2. Germline V gene data show CDR1 as SGHRS and CDR2 as YFSETQ. The length of the CDR3 is 16 residues. The CDR3 is CVSSNHGGATPGELFF. CDR3 nucleotide sequence: TGCGTCAGCAGCAATCACGGGGGGGCCACTCCCGGGGAGCTGTTTTTT. The whole variable domain, remainder taken from reference TRBV5-1 and TRBJ2-2, is KAGVTQTPRYLIKTRGQQVTLSCSPISGHRSVSWYQQTPGQGLQFLFEYFSETQRNKGNFPGRFSGRQFSNSRSEMNVSTLELGDSALYLCVSSNHGGATPGELFFGEGSRLTVL.

The CDR3 is CASSQELAANTGELFF. The CDR3 coding sequence is TGTGCCAGCAGCCAAGAGCTAGCGGCGAACACCGGGGAGCTGTTTTTT. The chain couples TRBV4-2 to TRBJ2-2, with TRBD2 matching over 7 bases. This CDR3 is 16 amino acids long. Germline CDR1 and CDR2: LGHNA and YNFKEQ. V was pared by 0 bases and J by 0 bases, with 1 base of the junction left unmatched.

The chain uses TRBV2 and TRBJ2-3, with 10 positions matching TRBD1. Germline V gene lookup returns CDR1 SNHLY and CDR2 FYNNEI. This CDR3 comprises 15 residues. Losses at the gene ends were 6 bases for V and 4 bases for J; bases not matched to a gene: 7. CDR3 sequence: CASSRDRGWSDTQYF. The CDR3 coding sequence is TGTGCCAGCAGCCGGGACAGGGGTTGGTCAGATACGCAGTATTTT.

Many counts were recorded for this clonotype. The genes are TRBV5-1 and TRBJ2-6; tentatively, D is TRBD2 (5 bases). The CDR3 is made up of 15 amino acids. Germline V gene data show CDR1 as SGHRS and CDR2 as YFSETQ. Between the trimmed V and J ends, which lost 0 bases and 2 bases, there was a span of 6 bases. CDR3 in DNA: TGCGCCAGCAGCTTGGCGGGGACTGGGGCCAACGTCCTGACTTTC. Amino acids: CASSLAGTGANVLTF.